This T cell receptor beta chain originates from a study of regulatory T cells in long-lasting Graves disease. Study results and caveats: Sample size, which was small, may have reduced accuracy.

Time point reported: newly diagnosed GD, antithyroid drugs for less than 3 months. The authors made the TCR library using RNA they extracted from PBMCs. To make TCR beta libraries, researchers used iRepertoire HTBI primers and Arm-PCR of CDR3 regions. TCRdb called the multiplex PCR reads again in MiXCR, with one record for every CDR3 protein. The profile shows 560,000 or so distinct CDR3 sequences, more than 15% of them singletons. Concerning this clonotype: Its cognate antigen is unknown.

V lost 5 bases and J lost 6, with 11 bases in between. The CDR3 has 12 amino acids. The germline V gene encodes CDR1 MNHEY and CDR2 SMNVEV (reference sequence). The same sample was also used in a study of T cells in Graves' hyperthyroidism and ophthalmopathy. Per that study: Using the HTBI primer set, a first-round RT-PCR was run on the TCR CDR3. Most thyroid clonotypes that were expanded above 0.001 also turned up in blood.

The chain employs TRBV27 and TRBJ2-7; D unresolved. This sequence was found in a man younger than 30 with Graves disease. Sample: peripheral blood mononuclear cells (PBMCs), taken at new diagnosis, from a patient treated with antithyroid drugs. The CDR3 reads CASSLPSTEQYF. CDR3 coding DNA: TGTGCCAGCAGTCTTCCTAGTACCGAGCAGTACTTC.